The clone carrying this TCR beta chain was observed a single time. Produced via immunoSEQ multiplex PCR; TCRdb's table is partial and in-frame only. The data hold about 160,000 clones, with around 90% observed a single time. This specimen comes from a study of control samples from healthy donors and cancer patients. Trimming took 3 bases from V and 4 from J, leaving 10 bases between them. The germline gives CDR1 MDHEN, CDR2 SYDVKM. CDR3 length equals 15 residues. This rearrangement joins TRBV28 to TRBJ2-6; no clear D gene. The clonotype was recovered from a man aged 25 to 40 in good health. Sequencing input: blood. The CDR3 DNA follows: TGTGCCAGCAGTTTGGGTCTCTCCGGGGCCAACGTCCTGACTTTC. This codes for CASSLGLSGANVLTF.